Sequencing of this T cell receptor (beta chain) was carried out in a study of cytomegalovirus exposure and HLA in healthy donors. On the study more broadly: Most genotyped donors, 81% of 300 to 400, had Caucasian-associated genetic ancestry. Broader study findings: Highly shared variants forming one cluster were likely a sequencing artifact. V- and J-gene trimming of TCR beta was linked (in a later analysis) to a missense DCLRE1C variant.

Turning to this clone: The antigen is undetermined. The junction and the germline gene differ at one end; a read error may be behind it. The same CDR3 also results from other DNA sequences found in this sample.

At sampling all donors were nominally healthy, likely with unrecorded immune exposures. This CDR3 contains 17 residues. Germline CDR1 and CDR2: SGDLS and YYNGEE. The primer mix had 60 Vbeta and 13 Jbeta primers. Some clones are missing from TCRdb's copy, which holds only in-frame ones; the method was immunoSEQ multiplex PCR. The table records about 100,000 clones, approximately 76% of them present only once. This chain uses TRBV9 with TRBJ1-6; unclear D gene. Sequenced input: PBMCs. The sequence was collected from a man aged 35-49 years in good health and CMV-seronegative. The CDR3 nucleotides are TGTGCCAGCAGCGTAGTAGACTCAGCCGCCTATAATTCCCCCCTCCACTTT. Its translation: CASSVVDSAAYNSPLHF.